This T cell receptor (beta chain) was profiled in a study of blood T cells in healthy people across ages. The second PCR ran about 6 to 12 cycles with a sample-barcoded 5' primer and J-beta primers. In TCRdb, the 5' RACE reads were re-called with MiXCR into one record per CDR3 protein. The sample contains about 1.7 million distinct CDR3 sequences, 28% of which appear only once. Isolation recovered at least 6 million PBMCs from every sample. The CDR3 length is 12 residues. V lost 6 bases, J lost 3 bases, and 11 bases lay in between. The germline gives CDR1 DFQATT, CDR2 SNEGSKA (reference sequence). The sequence came from a woman aged 30 to 39 in good health. The sequenced material came from blood. The V gene is TRBV20-1, the J gene TRBJ2-5; D might be TRBD1 or TRBD2, each matching 5 bases. The chain's CDR3 is CSAGTAKETQYF. The CDR3 nucleotides are TGCAGTGCAGGGACGGCCAAAGAGACCCAGTACTTC.